These 15 T cell receptor beta chains came from one sample sequenced in a study of blood T cell repertoires in COVID-19. Assay: immunoSEQ multiplex PCR; the TCRdb copy retains only in-frame clones and omits some. The sample includes approximately 360,000 clones, around nine tenths of them seen just once. The sequenced material came from PBMCs or T cells enriched from blood (not recorded which). The receptors derive from a woman aged 25 to 39 with acute COVID-19.

The chain joins TRBV5-5 to TRBJ1-3; D not resolved. Germline CDR1 is SGHKS and CDR2 is YYEKEE (reference sequence). V lost 7 bases, J lost 6 bases, and 17 bases lay in between. The CDR3 runs to 14 residues. In DNA form, the CDR3 reads TGTGCCAGCCTCCCAAACGAGGGAGAAAACACCATATATTTT. Translation: CASLPNEGENTIYF. The complete variable domain, with remaining parts taken from reference TRBV5-5 and TRBJ1-3, reads DAGVTQSPTHLIKTRGQQVTLRCSPISGHKSVSWYQQVLGQGPQFIFQYYEKEERGRGNFPDRFSARQFPNYSSELNVNALLLGDSALYLCASLPNEGENTIYFGEGSWLTVV.

V and J are TRBV19 and TRBJ2-7; TRBD1 matches 10 bases. This CDR3 contains 14 residues. From germline, CDR1 is LNHDA and CDR2 SQIVND (reference sequence). The V segment lost 4 bases and the J segment 3 bases; nucleotides outside the gene matches: 3. CDR3: CASSTGQGVYEQYF. Here the CDR3 DNA reads TGTGCCAGTAGTACCGGACAGGGGGTCTACGAGCAGTACTTC. The whole variable domain, filled in from reference TRBV19 and TRBJ2-7, reads DGGITQSPKYLFRKEGQNVTLSCEQNLNHDAMYWYRQDPGQGLRLIYYSQIVNDFQKGDIAEGYSVSREKKESFPLTVTSAQKNPTAFYLCASSTGQGVYEQYFGPGTRLTVT.

The chain uses TRBV27 and TRBJ2-7, with 7 nucleotides matching TRBD1. The CDR3 has 15 amino acids. The germline V gene has CDR1 MNHEY and CDR2 SMNVEV (reference sequence). V trimming: 4 bases; J trimming: 0 bases; junction bases outside the gene matches: 6. The CDR3, as DNA: TGTGCCAGCAGTTCCCCGGGACAGAGCTCCTACGAGCAGTACTTC. It is translated as CASSSPGQSSYEQYF.

The chain links TRBV27 to TRBJ2-2; a possible D gene is TRBD1 (5 bases). The germline V gene encodes CDR1 MNHEY and CDR2 SMNVEV (reference sequence). The ends were cut back, 6 bases at V and 8 bases at J, with 19 bases in the middle. This CDR3 has 15 residues. CDR3 amino acids: CASSHTGREPGELFF. The CDR3 DNA reads TGTGCCAGCAGCCATACCGGCAGGGAACCAGGGGAGCTGTTTTTT.

The chain links TRBV19 to TRBJ1-3, with D possibly matching TRBD1 (6 bases). V dropped 4 bases and J dropped 0 bases, with 10 bases sitting between them. The germline gives CDR1 LNHDA, CDR2 SQIVND (reference sequence). This CDR3 is 15 amino acids long. The CDR3 DNA follows: TGTGCCAGTAGTAGACAGGCGACCTCTGGAAACACCATATATTTT. This sequence encodes CASSRQATSGNTIYF.

The chain carries TRBV13 and TRBJ1-5; D gene unclear. Germline-derived CDR1 and CDR2 are PRHDT and FYEKMQ (reference sequence). Trimming left V 0 bases short and J 2 bases short, with 5 bases between. The CDR3 has 14 residues. The CDR3: CASSLGGGNQPQHF. The CDR3 bases are TGTGCCAGCAGCTTAGGCGGGGGCAATCAGCCCCAGCATTTT. The full variable domain, rest sourced from reference TRBV13 and TRBJ1-5, is AAGVIQSPRHLIKEKRETATLKCYPIPRHDTVYWYQQGPGQDPQFLISFYEKMQSDKGSIPDRFSAQQFSDYHSELNMSSLELGDSALYFCASSLGGGNQPQHFGDGTRLSIL.

The chain couples TRBV24-1 to TRBJ2-7, with 7 nucleotides matching TRBD1. From germline, CDR1 is KGHDR and CDR2 SFDVKD. V lost 9 bases and J lost 9; bases outside the gene matches: 16. CDR3 length equals 14 residues. The CDR3 loop reads CATETGSVGPWQYF. The CDR3, as DNA: TGTGCCACCGAGACAGGGTCCGTTGGCCCTTGGCAGTACTTC.

The chain combines TRBV13 with TRBJ2-3; possibly TRBD2 for D (7 bases). The CDR3 runs to 15 residues. CDR1 PRHDT and CDR2 FYEKMQ come from the germline V gene (reference sequence). Trimming cost V 2 bases and J 4 bases, with 13 bases left between them. DNA for the CDR3: TGTGCCAGCAGCTTACGGGGGGCTATGGCAGATACGCAGTATTTT. This sequence encodes CASSLRGAMADTQYF.

This clone was observed a single time. The J gene is TRBJ2-3, the V gene TRBV2; the D is unclear. CDR1 SNHLY and CDR2 FYNNEI come from the germline V gene. CDR3 size: 11 residues. With 7 bases removed from V and 6 bases from J, the gap between germline ends came to 8 bases. The CDR3 DNA reads as TGTGCCAGCACCCTACTTGATACGCAGTATTTT. This sequence encodes CASTLLDTQYF.

The J gene is TRBJ2-7, the V gene TRBV28; 10 nucleotides agree with TRBD1. The junction had 14 bases not matched to a gene; V was cut back by 5 bases and J by 7 bases. The CDR3 runs 16 residues. The germline V gene encodes CDR1 MDHEN and CDR2 SYDVKM. CDR3 in amino acids: CASSPSNDRGLWEQYF. In DNA form, the CDR3 reads TGTGCCAGCAGTCCTTCCAACGACAGGGGGCTCTGGGAGCAGTACTTC.

The V call is TRBV27, the J call TRBJ1-5; D gene unclear. Germline V gene sequence: CDR1 MNHEY, CDR2 SMNVEV (reference sequence). The CDR3 loop spans 13 amino acids. Trimming stripped 0 bases from V and 6 bases from J, with 6 bases between. CDR3 in amino acids: CASSLSAVQPQHF. The CDR3 nucleotides read TGTGCCAGCAGTTTATCGGCTGTTCAGCCCCAGCATTTT.

This chain joins TRBV19 and TRBJ1-4; 8 positions agree with TRBD1. Trimming removed 9 bases from V and 4 bases from J; junction bases left unmatched: 7. The CDR3 extends over 14 amino acids. The germline CDR1 and CDR2 sequences are LNHDA and SQIVND (reference sequence). CDR3 sequence reads: CASGQGAVNEKLFF. CDR3 sequence (DNA): TGTGCCAGCGGGCAGGGGGCTGTTAATGAAAAACTGTTTTTT.

The V and J genes are TRBV1 and TRBJ2-2; the listed D gene, TRBD2, was not tested against the DNA. TRBV1 is deemed a pseudogene. The CDR3 runs 17 residues. CDR3 loop: CTSSPGGGGSCAGELFF. CDR3 in DNA: TGCACCAGCAGCCCCGGCGGCGGGGGTTCTTGCGCCGGGGAGCTGTTTTTT.

The chain is built from TRBV6-6 and TRBJ2-2; no clear D gene. V was pared by 6 bases and J by 4 bases, with 9 bases between. Germline V CDR1 and CDR2: MNHNY, SVGAGI (reference sequence). The CDR3 totals 13 residues. The CDR3 region is CASSRAVTGELFF. As DNA, the CDR3 is TGTGCCAGCAGCCGCGCGGTCACCGGGGAGCTGTTTTTT.

This chain links TRBV28 with TRBJ1-2; 9 bases map to TRBD1. Trimming took 4 bases from V and 1 from J; bases not matched to a gene: 10. The CDR3 sequence is 17 residues long. Germline V gene sequence: CDR1 MDHEN, CDR2 SYDVKM. CDR3 loop: CASSSPGQGPLNYGYTF. CDR3 nucleotide sequence: TGTGCCAGCAGTTCCCCGGGACAGGGCCCCCTTAACTATGGCTACACCTTC.